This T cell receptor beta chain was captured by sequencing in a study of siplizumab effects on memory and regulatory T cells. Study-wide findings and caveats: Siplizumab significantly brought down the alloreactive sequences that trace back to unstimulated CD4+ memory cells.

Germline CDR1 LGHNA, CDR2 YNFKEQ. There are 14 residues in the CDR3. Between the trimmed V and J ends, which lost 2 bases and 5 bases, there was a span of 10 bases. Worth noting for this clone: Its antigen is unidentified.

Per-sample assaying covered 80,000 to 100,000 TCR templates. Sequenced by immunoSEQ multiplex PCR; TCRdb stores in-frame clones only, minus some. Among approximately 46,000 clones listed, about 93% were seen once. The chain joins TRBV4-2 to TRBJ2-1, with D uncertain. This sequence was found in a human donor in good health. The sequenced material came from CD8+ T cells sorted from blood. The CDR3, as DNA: TGTGCCAGCAGCCAAAAAGAAGGGAACAATGAGCAGTTCTTC. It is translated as CASSQKEGNNEQFF.